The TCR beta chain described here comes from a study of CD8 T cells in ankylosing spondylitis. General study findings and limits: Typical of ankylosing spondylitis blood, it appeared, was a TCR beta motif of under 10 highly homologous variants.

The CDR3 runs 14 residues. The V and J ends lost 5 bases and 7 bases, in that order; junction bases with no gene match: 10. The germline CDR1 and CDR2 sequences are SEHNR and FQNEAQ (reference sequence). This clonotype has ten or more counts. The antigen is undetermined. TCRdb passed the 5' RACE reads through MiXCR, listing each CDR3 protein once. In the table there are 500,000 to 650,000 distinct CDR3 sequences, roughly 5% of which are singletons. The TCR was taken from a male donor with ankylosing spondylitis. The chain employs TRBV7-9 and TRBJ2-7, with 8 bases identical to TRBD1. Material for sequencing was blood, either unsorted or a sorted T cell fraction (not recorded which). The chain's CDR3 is CASSPRDRRGEQYF. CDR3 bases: TGTGCCAGCAGCCCCCGGGACAGGCGGGGAGAGCAGTACTTC.